What follows describes a single TCR beta chain. Study members were between about 18 and 95 years old and lived in fewer than 30 US regions. The sample belongs to a study of blood T cell repertoires in COVID-19. The germline V gene encodes CDR1 DFQATT and CDR2 SNEGSKA (reference sequence). The J segment lost 1 base and the V segment lost 3 bases, leaving 16 bases of the junction unmatched. The CDR3 runs 19 residues. Some clones are missing from TCRdb's copy, which holds only in-frame ones; the method was immunoSEQ multiplex PCR. This sample has 150,000 or so clones, with 82% found just once. This chain uses TRBV20-1 with TRBJ2-4, with TRBD2 matching over 9 bases. This TCR was recovered from a man in his fifties or sixties who had recovered from COVID-19. The sample was PBMCs or T cells enriched from blood (not recorded which). This CDR3 is CSASRREGQVWGAKNIQYF. The CDR3 DNA reads TGCAGTGCTAGTAGGCGGGAGGGCCAGGTGTGGGGGGCCAAAAACATTCAGTACTTC.